This record looks at one T cell receptor beta chain sequence and its context. Data came from immunoSEQ multiplex PCR; TCRdb stores just in-frame clones and leaves some out. The data show tens of thousands of clones, approximately 90% seen once. This sample was taken from a study of T cell changes during pregnancy in multiple sclerosis. There are 18 residues in the CDR3. Germline-derived CDR1 and CDR2 are MGHRA and YSYEKL. Trimming at V came to 4 bases and at J to 6 bases, leaving 18 bases not matched to a gene. This sequence originates from a female donor in good health, enrolled as a control in a pregnancy study. The material was peripheral blood, obtained after pregnancy. The chain carries TRBV4-1 and TRBJ2-3; TRBD2 matches at 8 bases. CDR3: CASSPRREVRGELDTQYF. CDR3 in DNA: TGCGCCAGCAGCCCCCGGCGGGAGGTGAGGGGTGAATTGGATACGCAGTATTTT.